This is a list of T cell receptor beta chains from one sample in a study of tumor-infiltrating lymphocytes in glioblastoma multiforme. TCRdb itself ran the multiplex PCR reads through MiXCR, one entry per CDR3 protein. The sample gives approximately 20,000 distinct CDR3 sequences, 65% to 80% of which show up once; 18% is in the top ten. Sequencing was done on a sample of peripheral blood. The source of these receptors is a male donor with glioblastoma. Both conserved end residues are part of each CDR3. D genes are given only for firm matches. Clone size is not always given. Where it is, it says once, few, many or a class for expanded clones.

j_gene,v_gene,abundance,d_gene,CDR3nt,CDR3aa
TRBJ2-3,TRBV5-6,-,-,TGTGCCAGCAGCTTGTGTCACTACACAGATACGCAGTATTTT,CASSLCHYTDTQYF
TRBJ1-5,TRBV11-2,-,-,TGTGCCAGCAGCCTTGATCGACAGCAATATCAGGCCCGGCATTTT,CASSLDRQQYQARHF
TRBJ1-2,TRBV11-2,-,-,TGTGCCAGCAGCTTAAATTCGGGGCCGCCGCGAGGCTACACCTTC,CASSLNSGPPRGYTF
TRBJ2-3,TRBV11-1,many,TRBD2,TGTGCCAGCAGCTTGACTAGCGGTCCCACAGATACGCAGTATTTT,CASSLTSGPTDTQYF
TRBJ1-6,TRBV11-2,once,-,TGTGCCAGCAGCCAGGGGCTATACCACCTCCACTTT,CASSQGLYHLHF
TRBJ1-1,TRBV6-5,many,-,TGTGCCAGCAGTTACCTTGGCACTGAAGCTTTCTTT,CASSYLGTEAFF
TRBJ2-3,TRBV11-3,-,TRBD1,TGTGCCAGCAGCCTAGGACAGGGGGAAACAGATACGCAGTATTTT,CASSLGQGETDTQYF
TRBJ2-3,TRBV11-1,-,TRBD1,TGTGCCAGCAGCTTCCCGGGGACAGGGGGTAACCCAGATACGCAGTATTTT,CASSFPGTGGNPDTQYF
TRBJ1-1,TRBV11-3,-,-,TGTGCCAGCAGCTTAGACGGATTGAACATTGAAGCTTTCTTT,CASSLDGLNIEAFF
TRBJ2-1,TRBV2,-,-,TGTGCCAGCAGTATAGAACGGGATTCTGAGCAGTTCTTC,CASSIERDSEQFF
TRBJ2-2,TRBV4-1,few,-,TGCGCCAGCAGCCAAGAGGGGGGCCGTCCCACCCGGGAGCTGTTTTTT,CASSQEGGRPTRELFF
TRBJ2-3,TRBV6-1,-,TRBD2,TGTGCCAGCAGTGAAGAGGGCGGGAGGGACACGCAGTATTTT,CASSEEGGRDTQYF
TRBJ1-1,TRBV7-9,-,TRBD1,TGTGTCAGCAGCCGGGACGACAGGGCGGCTTTCTTT,CVSSRDDRAAFF
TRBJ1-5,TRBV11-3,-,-,TGTGCCAGCACCCTCGACCCGGGTAGGGCTATCAATCAGCCCCAGCATTTT,CASTLDPGRAINQPQHF
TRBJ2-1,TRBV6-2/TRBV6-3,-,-,TGTGCCAGCAGGGGACTGGGAAAGGATGGGCAGTTCTTC,CASRGLGKDGQFF
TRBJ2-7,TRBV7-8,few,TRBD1,TGTGCCAGCAGCTTAGGGGGACAGACCTACGAGCAGTACTTC,CASSLGGQTYEQYF
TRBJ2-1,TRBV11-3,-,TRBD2,TGTGCCAGCAGCCCCACTAGCGGGAGGGCCGGGGGCTACAATGAGCAGTTCTTC,CASSPTSGRAGGYNEQFF
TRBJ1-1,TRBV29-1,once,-,TGCAGCGTTGGCAGCAGGTCTGAAGCTTTCTTT,CSVGSRSEAFF
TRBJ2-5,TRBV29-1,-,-,TGCAGCGTTAAGGGGGACAGAGGGAGGGCAGAGACCCAGTACTTC,CSVKGDRGRAETQYF
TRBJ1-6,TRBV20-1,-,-,TGCAGCGCTAGGATTGATTCACCCCTCCACTTT,CSARIDSPLHF
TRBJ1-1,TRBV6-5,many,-,TGTGCCAGCAGTGAACAGGGATTGAACACTGAAGCTTTCTTT,CASSEQGLNTEAFF
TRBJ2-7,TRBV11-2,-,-,TGTGCCAGCACCCTCACTGGGGCTTTAGTAGGGGAGCAGTGCTTC,CASTLTGALVGEQCF
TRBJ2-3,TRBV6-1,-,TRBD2,TGTGCCAGCAGTGTAGGAGCGGGAGGGATCACAGATACGCAGTATTTT,CASSVGAGGITDTQYF
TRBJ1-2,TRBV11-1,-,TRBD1,TGTGCCAGCAGCTTAGCGCTAGTTTTCCCGGGACAGGGCCACTATGGCTACACCTTC,CASSLALVFPGQGHYGYTF
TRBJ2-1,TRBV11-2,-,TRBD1,TGTGCCAGCAGCTTAGGGACAGGGTCATATTCTGAACAGTTCTTC,CASSLGTGSYSEQFF
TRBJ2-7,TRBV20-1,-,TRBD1,TGCAGTGTTACCTTACTCCTGACAGGGTCCCACGAGCAGTACTTC,CSVTLLLTGSHEQYF
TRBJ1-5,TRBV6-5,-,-,TGTGCCAGCAGCCCCACAGTGGTTAGCAATCAGCCCCAACATTTT,CASSPTVVSNQPQHF
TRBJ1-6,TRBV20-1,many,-,TGCAGTGCTATGGAAAACAATAATTCACCCCTCCACTTT,CSAMENNNSPLHF
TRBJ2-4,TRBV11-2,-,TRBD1,TGTGCCAGCAGCCAAGGGACAGTTAACATTCAGTACTTC,CASSQGTVNIQYF
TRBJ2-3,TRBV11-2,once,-,TGTGCCAGCAGACTAGATCCTGCAAACACTAGCATAGATACGCAGTATTTT,CASRLDPANTSIDTQYF
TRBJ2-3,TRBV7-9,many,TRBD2,TGTGCCAGCAGCCCATTAGCGGGAGTCACAGATACGCAGTATTTT,CASSPLAGVTDTQYF
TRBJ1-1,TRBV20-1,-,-,TGCAGTGCTAGTTGTCCTGCGGGGGCCACTGGAGCTTTCTTT,CSASCPAGATGAFF
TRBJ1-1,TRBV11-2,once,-,TGTGCCAGCAGCTTAGAGGGGGGCGCCACTGAAGCTTTCTTT,CASSLEGGATEAFF
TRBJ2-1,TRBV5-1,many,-,TGCGCCAGCAGCTTGGAAGGTGAGCAGTTCTTC,CASSLEGEQFF
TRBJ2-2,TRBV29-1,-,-,TGCAGCTTAAGATCCCTAAGGGAGCTGTTTTTT,CSLRSLRELFF
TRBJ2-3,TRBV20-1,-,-,TGCAGTGCTAGAGATTGGGCAGATACGCAGTATTTT,CSARDWADTQYF
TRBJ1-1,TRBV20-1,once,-,TGCAGTGCCCATGACTTCTCCACCGGACGGAACGCTGAGGCTTTCTTT,CSAHDFSTGRNAEAFF
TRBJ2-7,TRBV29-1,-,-,TGCAGCGTTGGTCCTGGTTGGATCAACGAGCAGTACTTC,CSVGPGWINEQYF
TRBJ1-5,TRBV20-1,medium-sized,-,TGCAGTGCTAGGGCCAGTTACGATCAGCCCCAGCATTTT,CSARASYDQPQHF
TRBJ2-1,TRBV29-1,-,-,TGCAGCACTGGGGCAGGGGAGAGCTCATACAATGAGCAGTTCTTC,CSTGAGESSYNEQFF
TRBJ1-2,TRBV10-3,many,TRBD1,TGTGCCATCAGGGGGACAGATAATAACTATGGCTACACCTTC,CAIRGTDNNYGYTF
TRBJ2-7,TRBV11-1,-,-,TGTGCCAGCGGGAGGACGGGGGATGACGAGCAGTACTTC,CASGRTGDDEQYF
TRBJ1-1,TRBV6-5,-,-,TGTGCCACCAAAGGAGGCACTGAAGCTTTCTTT,CATKGGTEAFF
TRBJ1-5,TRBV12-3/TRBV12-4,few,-,TGTGCCAGCAGATCCCGGGGAAATTGGAATCAGCCCCAGCATTTT,CASRSRGNWNQPQHF
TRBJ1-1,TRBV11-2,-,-,TGTGCCAACAGCTTCTGGGGGTATAGGTACACTGAAGCTTTCTTT,CANSFWGYRYTEAFF
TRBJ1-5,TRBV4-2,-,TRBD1,TGTGCCAGCAGCCAAGAAACAGGGGAATGCGATCAGCCCCAGCATTTT,CASSQETGECDQPQHF
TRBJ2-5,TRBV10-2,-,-,TGCGCCAGCAGTGAGTCGGCGGAGACCCAGTACTTC,CASSESAETQYF
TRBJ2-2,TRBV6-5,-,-,TGTGCCAGCAGTTACTTAGTGAAGACCGGGGAGCTGTTTTTT,CASSYLVKTGELFF
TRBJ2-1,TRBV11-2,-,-,TGTCCCAGCAACTGGGTCCGAGGGAGTGAGCAGTTCTTC,CPSNWVRGSEQFF